Detailed here is one TCR beta chain. The sample comes from a study of OX40 agonist ivuxolimab in advanced cancers. The table came from immunoSEQ multiplex PCR; TCRdb's copy has only in-frame clones and leaves some out. This repertoire shows tens of thousands of clones, roughly 85% found once; its top ten account for 0.3% to 0.35%. The germline V gene encodes CDR1 LNHDA and CDR2 SQIVND (reference sequence). CDR3 length equals 15 residues. V was clipped by 3 bases and J by 7 bases, with 18 bases between them. The source material was CD4+ or CD8+ T cells sorted from blood, sampled in a trial of the OX40 agonist ivuxolimab. The receptor was derived from an adult with an advanced solid tumor such as melanoma, head and neck, liver or kidney cancer. The rearrangement joins TRBV19 to TRBJ1-2; D is perhaps TRBD1 (6 bases). The chain's CDR3 is CASSISGQTGIGYTF. For the CDR3, the DNA is TGTGCCAGTAGTATCTCGGGACAAACTGGTATTGGCTACACCTTC.